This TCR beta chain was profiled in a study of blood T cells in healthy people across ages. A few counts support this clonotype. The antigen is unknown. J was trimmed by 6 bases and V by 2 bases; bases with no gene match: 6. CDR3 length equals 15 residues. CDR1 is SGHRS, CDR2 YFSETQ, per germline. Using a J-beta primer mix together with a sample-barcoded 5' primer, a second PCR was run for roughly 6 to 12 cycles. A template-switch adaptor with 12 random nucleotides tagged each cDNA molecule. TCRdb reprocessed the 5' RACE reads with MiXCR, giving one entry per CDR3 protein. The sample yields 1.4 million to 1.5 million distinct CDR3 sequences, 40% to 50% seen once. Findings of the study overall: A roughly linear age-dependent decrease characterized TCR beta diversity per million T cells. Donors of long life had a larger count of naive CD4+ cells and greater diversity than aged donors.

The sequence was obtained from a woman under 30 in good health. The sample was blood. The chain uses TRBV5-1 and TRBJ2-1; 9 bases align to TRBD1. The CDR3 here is CASSFGTGYGNEQFF. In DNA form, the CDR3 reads TGCGCCAGCAGCTTCGGGACAGGGTATGGCAATGAGCAGTTCTTC.